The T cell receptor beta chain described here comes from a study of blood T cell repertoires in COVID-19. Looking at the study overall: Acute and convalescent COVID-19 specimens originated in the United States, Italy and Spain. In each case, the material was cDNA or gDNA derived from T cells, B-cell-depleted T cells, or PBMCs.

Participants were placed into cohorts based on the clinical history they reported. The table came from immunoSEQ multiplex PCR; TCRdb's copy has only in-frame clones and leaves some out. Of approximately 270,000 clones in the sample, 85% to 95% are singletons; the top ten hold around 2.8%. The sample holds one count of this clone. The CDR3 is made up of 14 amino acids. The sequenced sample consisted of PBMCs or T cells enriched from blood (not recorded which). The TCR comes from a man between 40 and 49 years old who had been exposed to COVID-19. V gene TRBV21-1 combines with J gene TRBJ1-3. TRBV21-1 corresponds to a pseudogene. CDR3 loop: CASSNDGNEGTIYF. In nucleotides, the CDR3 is TGTGCCAGCAGCAACGACGGGAATGAAGGCACCATATATTTT.